Listed here are 7 T cell receptor beta chains from one sample, sequenced in a study of OX40 agonist ivuxolimab in advanced cancers. The library relied on the immunoSEQ multiplex PCR assay. TCRdb provides this immuneACCESS table in a form limited to in-frame rearrangements. Some clones are lacking; in checked studies, under half of them reflect an unresolved V gene, and why the rest are absent is not known. The sample records tens of thousands of clones, 65% to 90% of which are singletons. The biggest ten clones account for under 2% of the sample. Sequencing used CD4+ or CD8+ T cells sorted from blood, obtained in a trial of the OX40 agonist ivuxolimab. These receptors originate from an adult with an advanced solid tumor such as melanoma, head and neck, liver or kidney cancer.

This clone was detected a few times. This chain joins TRBV5-8 and TRBJ2-4, with 7 positions matching TRBD1. The CDR3 has 19 amino acids. Germline loops: CDR1 SGHTS, CDR2 YDEGEE. Trimming removed 1 base from V and 0 bases from J; junction bases left unmatched: 13. The CDR3 reads CASSLSGSRGILAKNIQYF. CDR3 in DNA: TGTGCCAGCAGCTTGTCCGGCAGCAGGGGGATCTTAGCCAAAAACATTCAGTACTTC.

The V call is TRBV30, the J call TRBJ1-2; 7 bases line up with TRBD1. V was pared by 0 bases and J by 2 bases, with 18 bases of the junction left unmatched. Germline lookup yields CDR1 GTSNPN and CDR2 SVGIG (reference sequence). This CDR3 contains 19 residues. CDR3: CAWSVLRGTATKRNYGYTF. In nucleotides, the CDR3 is TGTGCCTGGAGTGTACTGAGGGGGACAGCCACTAAAAGGAACTATGGCTACACCTTC. The entire variable domain, with the rest obtained from reference TRBV30 and TRBJ1-2, is as follows: SQTIHQWPATLVQPVGSPLSLECTVEGTSNPNLYWYRQAAGRGLQLLFYSVGIGQISSEVPQNLSASRPQDRQFILSSKKLLLSDSGFYLCAWSVLRGTATKRNYGYTFGSGTRLTVV.

For the CDR3, the DNA is TGTGCCTGGAGGTCCGGGACAGTCACCGGGGAGCTGTTTTTT. Protein product: CAWRSGTVTGELFF. The V gene is TRBV30, the J gene TRBJ2-2; the match to TRBD1 covers 7 bases. J lost 4 bases, V lost 3 bases, and 5 bases had no gene match. Germline V lookup: CDR1 GTSNPN, CDR2 SVGIG (reference sequence). CDR3 length equals 14 residues.

This clone was seen once. The chain joins TRBV7-2 to TRBJ2-3; tentative D call: TRBD2 (5 bases). Trimming pared 5 bases from V and 6 bases from J, leaving 12 bases between. The CDR3 sequence is 13 residues long. Germline CDR1 and CDR2: SGHTA and FQGNSA. This CDR3 reads CASSPSPGDTQYF. The CDR3 DNA follows: TGTGCCAGCAGCCCCTCTCCGGGGGATACGCAGTATTTT.

The genes are TRBV19 and TRBJ1-6; unclear D gene. Between the trimmed V and J ends, which lost 3 bases and 9 bases, there was a span of 6 bases. Germline V CDR1 and CDR2: LNHDA, SQIVND (reference sequence). This CDR3 spans 12 amino acids. Written as DNA, the CDR3 is TGTGCCAGTAGTATCATGGGTTCACCCCTCCACTTT. Its translation is CASSIMGSPLHF. The full variable domain, with the rest looked up from reference TRBV19 and TRBJ1-6, is DGGITQSPKYLFRKEGQNVTLSCEQNLNHDAMYWYRQDPGQGLRLIYYSQIVNDFQKGDIAEGYSVSREKKESFPLTVTSAQKNPTAFYLCASSIMGSPLHFGNGTRLTVT.

The chain is built from TRBV11-2 and TRBJ1-5, with D uncertain. The germline gives CDR1 SGHAT, CDR2 FQNNGV. The CDR3 has 13 residues. Trimming took off 3 bases at V and 5 bases at J, with 8 bases between the two ends. The CDR3 DNA reads as TGTGCCAGCAGCTTGTCAGCTGATCAGCCCCAGCATTTT. Translated: CASSLSADQPQHF.

J is TRBJ2-2 and V is TRBV6-4; D gene uncertain. The CDR3 runs to 14 residues. Trimming removed 5 bases at V and 0 bases at J, with 7 bases between. The germline CDR1 and CDR2 sequences are MRHNA and SNTAGT. In nucleotides, the CDR3 is TGTGCCAGCAGTAGGCTGGCGAACACCGGGGAGCTGTTTTTT. Translated: CASSRLANTGELFF.